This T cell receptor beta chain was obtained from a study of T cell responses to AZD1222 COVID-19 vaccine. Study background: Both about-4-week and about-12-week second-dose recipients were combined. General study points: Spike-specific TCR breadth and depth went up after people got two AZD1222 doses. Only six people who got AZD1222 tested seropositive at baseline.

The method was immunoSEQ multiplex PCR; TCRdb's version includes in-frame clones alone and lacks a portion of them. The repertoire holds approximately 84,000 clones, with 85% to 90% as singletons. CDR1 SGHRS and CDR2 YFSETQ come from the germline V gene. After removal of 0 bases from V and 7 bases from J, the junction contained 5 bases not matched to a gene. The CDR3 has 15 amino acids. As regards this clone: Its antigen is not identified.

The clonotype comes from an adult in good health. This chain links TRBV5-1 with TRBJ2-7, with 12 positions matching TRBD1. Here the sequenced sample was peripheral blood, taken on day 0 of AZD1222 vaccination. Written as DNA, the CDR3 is TGCGCCAGCAGCTTGGCCGGGACAGGGGGCGGAGAGCAGTACTTC. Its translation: CASSLAGTGGGEQYF.